The 32 T cell receptor beta chains in this list originate from one sample, sequenced in a study of Graves' ophthalmopathy and Graves' hyperthyroidism (dated by TCRdb to about 2018). Sequencer: Illumina HiSeq 2000. For repertoire sequencing, the TCR beta CDR3 regions were amplified from RNA transcripts. HTBI primers and the Qiagen OneStep RT-PCR kit were used in a first-round RT-PCR, which was followed by a second-round multiplex PCR, size selection and purification. TCRdb ran its own pipeline on the public reads, namely fastp trimming at Q25 and MiXCR clone calling, and kept in-frame beta chains. One record per CDR3 amino acid sequence lists the most common genes and DNA. The sample records some 250,000 distinct CDR3 sequences, 45% of which are singletons. The top ten clones comprise approximately 44% of the sample. The source material was peripheral blood. These receptors all stem from an adult man with Graves' ophthalmopathy.

This clonotype was seen just once. This sequence joins TRBV6-1 and TRBJ1-1, with no clear D. The CDR3 totals 13 residues. The V gene lost 6 bases and the J gene lost 5 bases, with 13 bases spanning the gap. Germline CDR1 MNHNS, CDR2 SASEGT. CDR3 bases: TGTGCCAGCAGGAGGGATCGGACTACTGAAGCTTTCTTT. Protein: CASRRDRTTEAFF.

This clonotype was seen ten or more times. The gene calls are TRBV6-6 and TRBJ1-1; D is ambiguous. The CDR3 sequence is 15 residues long. V was clipped by 0 bases and J by 1 base, with 9 bases between them. Per the germline V gene, CDR1 is MNHNY and CDR2 is SVGAGI (reference sequence). The CDR3 sequence is CASSYSGPKNTEAFF. As DNA, the CDR3 is TGTGCCAGCAGTTACTCAGGGCCTAAGAACACTGAAGCTTTCTTT.

J is TRBJ1-5 and V is TRBV20-1; weak D call: TRBD1 (5 bases). The V gene's germline CDR1 is DFQATT and CDR2 SNEGSKA (reference sequence). The CDR3 has 13 residues. V lost 1 base to trimming and J lost 9 bases, with 13 bases between them. The CDR3 spells CSARAGSQGPQHF. The CDR3 nucleotides are TGCAGTGCTAGAGCAGGGTCCCAGGGGCCCCAGCATTTT.

The chain employs TRBV9 and TRBJ1-2; no definite D call. With 0 bases removed from V and 3 bases from J, the gap between germline ends came to 6 bases. The CDR3 loop spans 13 amino acids. Germline loops: CDR1 SGDLS, CDR2 YYNGEE. Here the CDR3 reads CASSVGSYYGYTF. CDR3 coding DNA: TGTGCCAGCAGCGTAGGTTCGTACTATGGCTACACCTTC.

Only one count was recorded for this clonotype. The chain is built from TRBV29-1 and TRBJ1-2; D remains unclear. Trimming removed 8 bases at V and 4 bases at J, with 20 bases between. This CDR3 has 14 amino acids. CDR1 is SQVTM, CDR2 ANQGSEA, per germline. CDR3 bases: TGCAGCCAAGAGTCGGACGGAAGGTTCTATGGCTACACCTTC. Protein product: CSQESDGRFYGYTF.

J is TRBJ2-1 and V is TRBV24-1; 12 bases align to TRBD2. V gave up 2 bases and J gave up 8 bases; unmatched junction bases: 6. CDR1 is KGHDR and CDR2 is SFDVKD in the germline V gene. The CDR3 length is 16 residues. The CDR3 bases are TGTGCCACCAGTGATTCTAGCGGGAGGGATGGAGATGAGCAGTTCTTC. This translates into CATSDSSGRDGDEQFF.

The rearrangement joins TRBV5-1 to TRBJ1-5; 8 bases are shared with TRBD1. The germline V gene encodes CDR1 SGHRS and CDR2 YFSETQ. The CDR3 loop spans 15 amino acids. With V trimmed by 0 bases and J by 5 bases, 4 bases remained unmatched. The CDR3 coding sequence is TGCGCCAGCAGCTTGGGAGACAGGGGAGATCAGCCCCAGCATTTT. It codes for CASSLGDRGDQPQHF. Looking up the rest from reference TRBV5-1 and TRBJ1-5 gives the full variable domain: KAGVTQTPRYLIKTRGQQVTLSCSPISGHRSVSWYQQTPGQGLQFLFEYFSETQRNKGNFPGRFSGRQFSNSRSEMNVSTLELGDSALYLCASSLGDRGDQPQHFGDGTRLSIL.

The chain employs TRBV6-5 and TRBJ1-2; TRBD1 is a possible D gene (5 bases). The CDR3 totals 14 residues. Germline CDR1 and CDR2: MNHEY and SVGAGI. The V end lost 0 bases, the J end lost 1 base, and 6 bases lay between the germline ends. As DNA, the CDR3 is TGTGCCAGCAGTTACTCGGGGGTTAACTATGGCTACACCTTC. Translation gives CASSYSGVNYGYTF.

This chain connects TRBV11-2 to TRBJ1-2, with a possible D match to TRBD1 (5 bases). This CDR3 region has 13 residues. Trimming removed 7 bases at V and 0 bases at J, with 9 bases between. Germline V gene data show CDR1 as SGHAT and CDR2 as FQNNGV. This CDR3 is CASTRGSNYGYTF. CDR3 coding DNA: TGTGCCAGCACCCGGGGGTCTAACTATGGCTACACCTTC.

This clonotype was counted only a few times. V is TRBV12-3 or TRBV12-4 and J is TRBJ1-6; TRBD1 aligns across 7 bases. V lost 4 bases, J lost 6 bases, and 3 bases stayed unmatched. The CDR3 extends over 14 amino acids. CDR3 residues: CASSWRGLNSPLHF. Written as DNA, the CDR3 is TGTGCCAGCAGTTGGAGGGGGCTTAATTCACCCCTCCACTTT.

V is TRBV2 and J is TRBJ2-2; the D is unclear. Germline V gene lookup returns CDR1 SNHLY and CDR2 FYNNEI. There are 14 residues in the CDR3. Trimming cost V 7 bases and J 6 bases, with 15 bases left between them. The CDR3 region is CASTVTRGAGELFF. The CDR3 DNA follows: TGTGCCAGCACCGTAACTCGTGGGGCCGGGGAGCTGTTTTTT. Complete variable domain (other parts from reference TRBV2 and TRBJ2-2): EPEVTQTPSHQVTQMGQEVILRCVPISNHLYFYWYRQILGQKVEFLVSFYNNEISEKSEIFDDQFSVERPDGSNFTLKIRSTKLEDSAMYFCASTVTRGAGELFFGEGSRLTVL.

In its sample, this clonotype was seen many times. The chain joins TRBV2 to TRBJ2-7, with D unclear. CDR3 length: 14 residues. Germline loops: CDR1 SNHLY, CDR2 FYNNEI. Trimming removed 1 base at V and 0 bases at J, with 7 bases between. The CDR3 sequence: CASSEGRTSYEQYF. CDR3 in DNA: TGTGCCAGCAGTGAAGGTCGGACCTCCTACGAGCAGTACTTC.

This chain connects TRBV18 to TRBJ2-7; D may be TRBD2 (5 bases). This CDR3 is 13 amino acids long. The ends were cut back, 2 bases at V and 2 bases at J, with 7 bases in the middle. Germline V gives CDR1 KGHSH, CDR2 LQKENI. The CDR3 is CASSPWRAYEQYF. The CDR3 DNA reads as TGTGCCAGCTCACCATGGCGGGCCTACGAGCAGTACTTC.

V is TRBV5-4 and J is TRBJ2-7; maybe TRBD2 (7 bases). This CDR3 is 14 amino acids long. The germline V gene encodes CDR1 SGHNT and CDR2 YYREEE (reference sequence). Trimming took 4 bases from V and 5 from J, leaving 16 bases between them. This CDR3 reads CASSGRDKPDEQYF. CDR3 nucleotide sequence: TGTGCCAGCAGCGGGAGGGACAAACCAGACGAGCAGTACTTC.

The V and J genes are TRBV29-1 and TRBJ2-5, with D possibly TRBD1 on 6 matching bases. CDR1 and CDR2 from the germline V gene are SQVTM and ANQGSEA. This CDR3 region has 12 residues. Deletions cut 8 bases from V and 2 bases from J, with 12 bases between. The CDR3 DNA sequence: TGCAGCTTGTCAGGACAGCAAGAGACCCAGTACTTC. Translating it yields CSLSGQQETQYF.

CDR3 sequence: CASEGRLGNQPQHF. CDR3 coding DNA: TGTGCCAGTGAGGGGCGATTGGGCAATCAGCCCCAGCATTTT. The chain links TRBV19 to TRBJ1-5; weak D call: TRBD1 (5 bases). Per the germline V gene, CDR1 is LNHDA and CDR2 is SQIVND (reference sequence). Deletions cut 8 bases from V and 2 bases from J, with 13 bases between. This CDR3 has 14 amino acids.

This chain uses TRBV7-2 with TRBJ1-4; TRBD1 aligns across 11 bases. The V gene end was trimmed by 6 bases and the J gene end by 0 bases; junction bases not matched to a gene: 6. This CDR3 has 17 residues. Germline values: CDR1 SGHTA, CDR2 FQGNSA. In DNA form, the CDR3 reads TGTGCCAGCAGGCCGGGACAGGGGGGTGCAACTAATGAAAAACTGTTTTTT. Amino acids: CASRPGQGGATNEKLFF.

This clonotype came up a few times. This rearrangement joins TRBV24-1 to TRBJ1-2, with D possibly matching TRBD1 (5 bases). There are 14 residues in the CDR3. Trimming cost V 4 bases and J 4 bases, with 12 bases left between them. Germline CDR1 is KGHDR and CDR2 is SFDVKD. The CDR3 DNA is TGTGCCACCAGTGACCCCGGGACGTTCTATGGCTACACCTTC. Amino acid sequence: CATSDPGTFYGYTF.

The J gene is TRBJ2-7, the V gene TRBV5-1; D uncertain. The germline V gene has CDR1 SGHRS and CDR2 YFSETQ. Trimming left V 0 bases short and J 0 bases short, with 10 bases between. The CDR3 sequence is 15 residues long. The CDR3, as DNA: TGCGCCAGCAGCTTGGAAGCGACGAGCTCCTACGAGCAGTACTTC. Translated, it gives CASSLEATSSYEQYF.

This clonotype was detected a few times. The chain joins TRBV7-3 to TRBJ2-5; 11 positions agree with TRBD2. The V gene's germline CDR1 is SGHTA and CDR2 FQGTGA. This CDR3 has 14 residues. V shed 4 bases, J shed 4 bases, and the junction held 2 bases outside the gene matches. The CDR3 region has the DNA TGTGCCAGCAGCTCCGGGACTAGCGGAGAGACCCAGTACTTC. This gives the protein CASSSGTSGETQYF.

V usage is TRBV19 and J usage is TRBJ2-5, with 8 bases fitting TRBD2. CDR1 LNHDA and CDR2 SQIVND come from the germline V gene (reference sequence). CDR3 length equals 15 residues. The ends lost 7 bases at V and 4 bases at J; junction bases unmatched: 11. In DNA form, the CDR3 reads TGTGCCAGTACCGCCGGGAGCGGGGGAGGAGAGACCCAGTACTTC. It translates to CASTAGSGGGETQYF.

The CDR3 sequence: CASSYLHRGSNEKLFF. The CDR3 region has the DNA TGTGCCAGCAGTTACTTACACAGGGGGAGTAATGAAAAACTGTTTTTT. The chain has TRBV6-5 and TRBJ1-4; 8 nucleotides agree with TRBD1. The CDR3 is 16 amino acids. Trimming cost V 1 base and J 4 bases; bases outside gene matches: 5. Germline values: CDR1 MNHEY, CDR2 SVGAGI.

The sample holds a few counts of this clonotype. In this CDR3 the conserved last residue, phenylalanine or tryptophan, is missing, so a read error is likely. No DNA is shown, since the ends of the CDR3 on it are uncertain; the CDR3 is the one TCRdb lists. The V and J genes are TRBV7-3 and TRBJ1-2. Germline values: CDR1 SGHTA, CDR2 FQGTGA. With termini counted, the CDR3 has 8 amino acids. CDR3 residues: CASSLGTS.

The chain joins TRBV9 to TRBJ2-7; 9 positions agree with TRBD1. The CDR3 length is 16 residues. Trimming at V came to 3 bases and at J to 0 bases, leaving 7 bases not matched to a gene. Germline V gives CDR1 SGDLS, CDR2 YYNGEE. The CDR3 sequence is CASSAPGQGFSYEQYF. The CDR3 DNA is TGTGCCAGCAGCGCGCCGGGACAGGGTTTCTCCTACGAGCAGTACTTC. Full variable domain (missing parts from reference TRBV9 and TRBJ2-7): DSGVTQTPKHLITATGQRVTLRCSPRSGDLSVYWYQQSLDQGLQFLIQYYNGEERAKGNILERFSAQQFPDLHSELNLSSLELGDSALYFCASSAPGQGFSYEQYFGPGTRLTVT.

In the case of this clonotype: A junction boundary mismatches the germline segment, possibly from a read error. The CDR3 nucleotides are TGCGCCAGCAGCCAAGATGGGGGGCAAGAGACCCAGTACTTC. Its protein is CASSQDGGQETQYF. The rearrangement uses TRBV5-4 and TRBJ2-5; perhaps TRBD2 as D (6 bases). The CDR3 is 14 amino acids. CDR1 and CDR2 from the germline V gene are SGHNT and YYREEE (reference sequence).

The CDR3 here is CASTTGMSTEAFF. In nucleotides, the CDR3 is TGTGCCAGCACGACAGGGATGAGTACTGAAGCTTTCTTT. The rearrangement joins TRBV6-1 to TRBJ1-1, with 7 bases identical to TRBD1. The germline V gene has CDR1 MNHNS and CDR2 SASEGT. Trimming removed 7 bases from V and 5 bases from J; junction bases left unmatched: 7. CDR3 length: 13 residues.

Details on this clonotype: Likely a read error: the CDR3 ends without its conserved phenylalanine or tryptophan. The chain employs TRBV13 and TRBJ2-5; D not resolved. The germline V gene has CDR1 PRHDT and CDR2 FYEKMQ (reference sequence). Deletions cut 8 bases from V and 5 bases from J, with 9 bases between. CDR3 length equals 11 residues. The CDR3 sequence: CASRTRETQYS. CDR3 bases: TGTGCCAGCCGTACAAGGGAGACCCAGTACTCC.

Only a few counts were recorded for this clonotype. The chain is built from TRBV7-9 and TRBJ2-7; D is possibly TRBD1 (5 bases). The CDR3 loop spans 16 amino acids. V was pared by 3 bases and J by 3 bases, with 18 bases between. Germline V gives CDR1 SEHNR, CDR2 FQNEAQ (reference sequence). The CDR3 DNA reads as TGTGCCAGCAGCTTGGGGCTCCAAGGCCCTTACTACGAGCAGTACTTC. Encoded protein: CASSLGLQGPYYEQYF.

This clonotype was observed many times. J is TRBJ1-2 and V is TRBV29-1, with no clear D. The CDR3 runs to 10 residues. Deletions cut 3 bases from V and 8 bases from J, with 7 bases between. Germline lookup yields CDR1 SQVTM and CDR2 ANQGSEA. The CDR3 bases are TGCAGCGTTGACGGCTCCGGCTACACCTTC. It translates to CSVDGSGYTF.

The rearrangement joins TRBV20-1 to TRBJ1-3, with D possibly being TRBD1 (5 bases). V was pared by 6 bases and J by 3 bases, with 15 bases between. Germline CDR1 is DFQATT and CDR2 is SNEGSKA (reference sequence). The CDR3 contains 14 residues. DNA of the CDR3: TGCAGTGCCCTGGCGGGCAGGGATGGAAACACCATATATTTT. It encodes CSALAGRDGNTIYF.

This clonotype was detected a few times. This chain joins TRBV7-8 and TRBJ1-2; D perhaps matches TRBD1 (6 bases). The length of the CDR3 is 14 residues. V dropped 1 base and J dropped 1 base, with 7 bases sitting between them. Germline loops: CDR1 SGHVS, CDR2 FQNEAQ. Here the CDR3 reads CASSLGDINYGYTF. The CDR3 nucleotides are TGTGCCAGCAGCTTAGGGGACATTAACTATGGCTACACCTTC.

The sample holds a few counts of this clonotype. The J gene is TRBJ2-6, the V gene TRBV12-3 or TRBV12-4, with D unclear. There are 15 residues in the CDR3. The V and J ends lost 6 bases and 0 bases respectively, with 9 bases between them. The chain's CDR3 is CASSFTLSGANVLTF. CDR3 DNA sequence: TGTGCCAGCAGCTTCACCCTCTCTGGGGCCAACGTCCTGACTTTC.